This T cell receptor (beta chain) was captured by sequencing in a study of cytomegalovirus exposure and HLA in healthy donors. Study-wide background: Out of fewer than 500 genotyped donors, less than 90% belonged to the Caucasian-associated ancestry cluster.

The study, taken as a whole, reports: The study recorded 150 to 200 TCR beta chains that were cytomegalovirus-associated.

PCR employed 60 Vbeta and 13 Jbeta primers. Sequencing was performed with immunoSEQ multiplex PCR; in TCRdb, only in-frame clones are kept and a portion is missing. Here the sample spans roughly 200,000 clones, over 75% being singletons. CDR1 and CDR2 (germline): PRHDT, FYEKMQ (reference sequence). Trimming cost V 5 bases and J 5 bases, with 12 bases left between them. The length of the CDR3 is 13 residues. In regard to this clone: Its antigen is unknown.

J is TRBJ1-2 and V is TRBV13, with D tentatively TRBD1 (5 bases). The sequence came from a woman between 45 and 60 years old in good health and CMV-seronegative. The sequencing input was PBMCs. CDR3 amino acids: CASSQSGAYGYTF. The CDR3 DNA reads TGTGCCAGCAGCCAGAGCGGGGCTTATGGCTACACCTTC.